The clone carrying this T cell receptor (beta chain) was detected only a few times. Reverse transcribing all isolated RNA meant expressed TCRB transcripts were sequenced. Clones were read by immunoSEQ multiplex PCR, and TCRdb kept only the in-frame ones, dropping some. The sample contains 200,000 to 250,000 clones, over 9.5% of which appear only once. The data belong to a study of beta chain features in type 1 diabetes. Between the trimmed V and J ends, which lost 2 bases and 1 base, there was a span of 6 bases. The CDR3 loop spans 14 amino acids. Germline V lookup: CDR1 KGHSH, CDR2 LQKENI. Sequencing input: naive CD4+ T cells from blood. The source of this sequence is a woman between 18 and 29 years old in good health. The chain employs TRBV18 and TRBJ1-5; D is possibly TRBD1 (6 bases). CDR3 nucleotide sequence: TGTGCCAGCTCACCAAGGGGGAGCAATCAGCCCCAGCATTTT. Amino acids: CASSPRGSNQPQHF. The full variable domain, in which reference TRBV18 and TRBJ1-5 provide the parts outside the CDR3, is NAGVMQNPRHLVRRRGQEARLRCSPMKGHSHVYWYRQLPEEGLKFMVYLQKENIIDESGMPKERFSAEFPKEGPSILRIQQVVRGDSAAYFCASSPRGSNQPQHFGDGTRLSIL.